The subject of this entry is one T cell receptor beta chain. These data are taken from a study of blood T cell repertoires in COVID-19. About the study: Sample material is recorded as cDNA or gDNA derived from T cells, B-cell-depleted T cells, or PBMCs.

The CDR3 has 13 residues. Germline loops: CDR1 SGHNT, CDR2 YENEEA. V was clipped by 5 bases and J by 5 bases; unmatched bases: 5. Here immunoSEQ multiplex PCR was the method, and the copy in TCRdb shows in-frame clones only, minus some. This sample has approximately 180,000 clones, with just under 90% found just once. J is TRBJ2-5 and V is TRBV11-3, with 7 bases that match TRBD2. The receptor's source is a woman between 70 and 85 years old with COVID-19, enrolled during active disease. The source material was peripheral blood. Written as DNA, the CDR3 is TGTGCCAGCAGCCTAATGGGGGGGGAGACCCAGTACTTC. It translates to CASSLMGGETQYF.